One and the same sample provided the 8 T cell receptor beta chains below, sequenced in a study of blood T cell repertoires in COVID-19. Profiling relied on immunoSEQ multiplex PCR, and the TCRdb table lists in-frame clones only, not all of them. This table holds around 310,000 clones, roughly 90% found once. Sequencing was done on a sample of PBMCs or T cells enriched from blood (not recorded which). All receptors come from a woman aged 30 to 39 who had recovered from COVID-19.

The gene calls are TRBV28 and TRBJ1-2; D unresolved. Between the trimmed V and J ends, which lost 8 bases and 5 bases, there was a span of 12 bases. In germline, CDR1 is MDHEN, CDR2 SYDVKM. CDR3 length: 12 residues. The CDR3 DNA follows: TGTGCCAGCGGTCGACATAGGTATGGCTACACCTTC. Its translation: CASGRHRYGYTF.

The chain combines TRBV2 with TRBJ2-1; TRBD2 might be the D (6 bases). V shed 5 bases and J shed 0 bases, with 14 bases lying between them. Germline values: CDR1 SNHLY, CDR2 FYNNEI. The CDR3 totals 16 residues. The CDR3 coding sequence is TGTGCCAGCAGTAGAGTAGCGGCAACCTCCTACAATGAGCAGTTCTTC. Protein product: CASSRVAATSYNEQFF.

The CDR3 region has the DNA TGCGCCAGCAGTGAAGGGCGATTTCGGGAGAGCACAGATACGCAGTATTTT. The encoded protein is CASSEGRFRESTDTQYF. The chain recombines TRBV10-1 with TRBJ2-3; TRBD2 is a possible D gene (6 bases). CDR3 length: 17 residues. Per the germline V gene, CDR1 is WNHNN and CDR2 is SYGVQD (reference sequence). Trimming cost V 3 bases and J 0 bases, with 16 bases left between them.

The rearrangement links TRBV4-2 to TRBJ2-3; possible D gene TRBD1, 5 bases. The CDR3 sequence is 14 residues long. Per the germline V gene, CDR1 is LGHNA and CDR2 is YNFKEQ. V was trimmed by 0 bases and J by 5 bases, leaving 9 bases between them. The CDR3 loop is CASSQDVGEDTQYF. The CDR3 DNA reads as TGTGCCAGCAGCCAAGATGTAGGGGAAGATACGCAGTATTTT.

The chain carries TRBV5-1 and TRBJ1-1; TRBD1 agrees at 7 bases. CDR1 and CDR2 from the germline V gene are SGHRS and YFSETQ. Trimming at V came to 5 bases and at J to 1 base, leaving 14 bases not matched to a gene. The CDR3 is made up of 17 amino acids. For the CDR3, the DNA is TGCGCCAGCAGTCGTGCTGTTCGGACAGGTGAGAACACTGAAGCTTTCTTT. Protein product: CASSRAVRTGENTEAFF.

The chain employs TRBV12-3 or TRBV12-4 and TRBJ2-5; tentatively, D is TRBD2 (5 bases). The CDR3 totals 12 residues. Trimming removed 5 bases at V and 9 bases at J, with 13 bases between. The CDR3 spells CASSPDSGAQYF. CDR3 DNA: TGTGCCAGCAGTCCCGACTCCGGGGCCCAGTACTTC.

The CDR3 region is CASSQDSQGLYGYTF. The CDR3 bases are TGCGCCAGCAGCCAAGATTCCCAGGGCCTATATGGCTACACCTTC. This chain joins TRBV4-3 and TRBJ1-2; a possible D gene is TRBD1 (5 bases). Trimming removed 0 bases at V and 5 bases at J, with 13 bases between. The CDR3 consists of 15 residues. Germline V lookup: CDR1 LGHNA, CDR2 YSLEER.

This chain links TRBV2 with TRBJ2-2; D ambiguous. V lost 11 bases, J lost 4 bases, and 14 bases lay in between. CDR1 is SNHLY, CDR2 FYNNEI, per germline. CDR3 length: 13 amino acids. The CDR3 DNA follows: TGTGCCTCCCACGAGAGGCCCACCGGGGAGCTGTTTTTT. This sequence encodes CASHERPTGELFF.